This paragraph covers one T cell receptor beta chain sequence. Clones were sequenced by immunoSEQ multiplex PCR, and TCRdb holds only the in-frame ones, with some missing. The table has approximately 190,000 clones, approximately 81% seen once. The CDR3 has 16 amino acids. Germline V gives CDR1 SGHRS, CDR2 YFSETQ. The trim removed 0 bases at V and 4 bases at J, leaving 6 bases unmatched. These data come from a study of blood T cell repertoires in COVID-19. The chain has TRBV5-1 and TRBJ2-5; 10 bases are a match to TRBD2. The receptor comes from a human donor in a cohort sampled during active COVID-19. Input material: peripheral blood. The chain's CDR3 is CASSLGAGGPVETQYF. Here the CDR3 DNA reads TGCGCCAGCAGCTTGGGAGCGGGAGGGCCGGTAGAGACCCAGTACTTC.